What follows are 30 T cell receptor beta chains derived from one specimen sequenced in a study of T cells after yellow fever vaccination. TCRdb reprocessed the 5' RACE reads via MiXCR and lists one record per CDR3 protein. Altogether some 170,000 distinct CDR3 sequences are present, roughly 9% being singletons, with the ten largest covering roughly a third. Source: CD8+ T cells sorted from PBMCs, taken 45 days after the yellow fever booster vaccination. These TCRs come from a man between 18 and 35 years old who received the YFV17D yellow fever vaccine.

In this sample, this clonotype turned up a few times. CDR3 sequence reads: CASSYSGEASGYTF. In nucleotides, the CDR3 is TGTGCCAGCAGTTACTCGGGGGAGGCATCTGGCTACACCTTC. The gene calls are TRBV6-5 and TRBJ1-2; tentative D call: TRBD1 (5 bases). CDR1 is MNHEY, CDR2 SVGAGI, per germline. Trimming stripped 0 bases from V and 7 bases from J, with 12 bases between. The CDR3 is 14 amino acids.

V gene TRBV20-1 combines with J gene TRBJ2-1; 7 bases fit TRBD1. With V trimmed by 7 bases and J by 1 base, 4 bases remained unmatched. This CDR3 comprises 13 residues. Germline CDR1 and CDR2: DFQATT and SNEGSKA (reference sequence). For the CDR3, the DNA is TGCAGTGTCGACAGGGTTTCCTACAATGAGCAGTTCTTC. Protein sequence: CSVDRVSYNEQFF.

This clonotype was detected many times. J is TRBJ2-2 and V is TRBV7-6; 8 bases are shared with TRBD2. With 5 bases clipped from V and 5 bases from J, the junction kept 16 bases outside the gene matches. The CDR3 is 18 amino acids. Germline assignment: CDR1 SGHVS and CDR2 FNYEAQ. The chain's CDR3 is CASSRNVVAGPGTGELFF. The CDR3 DNA sequence: TGTGCCAGCAGCCGGAACGTAGTAGCGGGGCCGGGGACCGGGGAGCTGTTTTTT.

The genes are TRBV9 and TRBJ2-2, with 14 nucleotides matching TRBD2. CDR3 length equals 16 residues. The trim removed 4 bases at V and 6 bases at J, leaving 5 bases unmatched. The germline gives CDR1 SGDLS, CDR2 YYNGEE. This CDR3 is CASSPRLAGGPGELFF. The CDR3 nucleotides read TGTGCCAGCAGCCCCCGACTAGCGGGGGGGCCCGGGGAGCTGTTTTTT.

The V and J genes are TRBV7-2 and TRBJ1-5; 11 bases line up with TRBD1. The CDR3 has 16 amino acids. V lost 4 bases and J lost 4; bases outside the gene matches: 6. Looked up from germline, CDR1 is SGHTA and CDR2 is FQGNSA. The DNA for the CDR3 is TGTGCCAGCAGCTCACTGGGACAGGGGGTTAATCAGCCCCAGCATTTT. It translates to CASSSLGQGVNQPQHF.

The chain links TRBV9 to TRBJ2-1, with 12 bases that match TRBD2. The trim removed 3 bases at V and 2 bases at J, leaving 3 bases unmatched. Germline CDR1 is SGDLS and CDR2 is YYNGEE. The CDR3 has 16 amino acids. CDR3 in amino acids: CASSALAGGTYNEQFF. CDR3 DNA: TGTGCCAGCAGCGCCCTAGCGGGGGGGACCTACAATGAGCAGTTCTTC.

This clonotype occurred many times. The chain combines TRBV9 with TRBJ2-5, with no clear D. This CDR3 has 12 residues. Per the germline V gene, CDR1 is SGDLS and CDR2 is YYNGEE. V lost 3 bases, J lost 0 bases, and 3 bases lay in between. CDR3: CASSANQETQYF. For the CDR3, the DNA is TGTGCCAGCAGCGCAAACCAAGAGACCCAGTACTTC.

The sample holds a few counts of this clonotype. This chain uses TRBV12-3 or TRBV12-4 with TRBJ2-7; 7 bases are shared with TRBD1. The CDR3 length is 13 residues. The J segment lost 7 bases and the V segment lost 1 base, leaving 4 bases of the junction unmatched. CDR3 protein: CASSLVDREEQYF. The CDR3, as DNA: TGTGCCAGCAGTTTAGTTGACAGGGAAGAGCAGTACTTC.

The chain links TRBV12-3 or TRBV12-4 to TRBJ1-2; TRBD1 is a possible D gene (5 bases). This CDR3 is built from 13 residues. The V and J ends lost 5 bases and 5 bases respectively, with 12 bases between them. Here the CDR3 DNA reads TGTGCCAGCAGTGGTGAAAGGGGATATGGCTACACCTTC. Translation gives CASSGERGYGYTF.

The chain employs TRBV6-5 and TRBJ2-1; D uncertain. The V gene's germline CDR1 is MNHEY and CDR2 SVGAGI. The V and J ends lost 5 bases and 0 bases respectively, with 11 bases between them. The length of the CDR3 is 15 residues. CDR3 sequence reads: CASSPRAYSYNEQFF. For the CDR3, the DNA is TGTGCCAGCAGTCCACGCGCCTACTCCTACAATGAGCAGTTCTTC.

This clonotype has ten or more counts. The CDR3 loop is CASSVDMSYEQYF. The CDR3 DNA sequence: TGCGCCAGCAGCGTGGACATGTCCTACGAGCAGTACTTC. The chain links TRBV5-1 to TRBJ2-7; D is possibly TRBD1 (5 bases). V was shortened by 4 bases and J by 1 base, with 9 bases between the two germline ends. The CDR3 runs 13 residues. Looked up from germline, CDR1 is SGHRS and CDR2 is YFSETQ.

There are a few counts of this clonotype. The V and J genes are TRBV5-4 and TRBJ2-3; 7 bases map to TRBD2. The CDR3 extends over 15 amino acids. With V trimmed by 6 bases and J by 1 base, 8 bases remained unmatched. CDR1 and CDR2 (germline): SGHNT, YYREEE (reference sequence). This chain's CDR3 is CASTMIGGGTDTQYF. Here the CDR3 DNA reads TGTGCCAGCACCATGATTGGGGGGGGCACAGATACGCAGTATTTT.

This clonotype was observed many times. V is TRBV5-1 and J is TRBJ2-7; D is possibly TRBD1 (5 bases). Deletions cut 3 bases from V and 4 bases from J, with 17 bases between. This CDR3 spans 15 amino acids. Germline lookup yields CDR1 SGHRS and CDR2 YFSETQ. CDR3 DNA sequence: TGCGCCAGCAGCTCGACAGCTCTGAGTGATTACGAGCAGTACTTC. Translation: CASSSTALSDYEQYF.

This rearrangement joins TRBV5-6 to TRBJ1-4; 7 positions agree with TRBD1. J lost 10 bases, V lost 4 bases, and 10 bases had no gene match. Looked up from germline, CDR1 is SGHDT and CDR2 is YYEEEE. This CDR3 has 14 residues. CDR3 sequence (DNA): TGTGCCAGCAGCGTCGACAGGGTTTTTGGAAAACTGTTTTTT. Translating gives CASSVDRVFGKLFF.

This clonotype was seen more than once but under ten times. The chain employs TRBV19 and TRBJ2-5; D is tentatively TRBD1 or TRBD2 (6 bases each). CDR3 length: 16 amino acids. Trimming removed 4 bases at V and 0 bases at J, with 15 bases between. CDR1 and CDR2 (germline): LNHDA, SQIVND (reference sequence). The DNA of the CDR3 is TGTGCCAGTAGTACATACAGGGACTTGTACCAAGAGACCCAGTACTTC. It encodes CASSTYRDLYQETQYF.

The rearrangement uses TRBV7-2 and TRBJ2-7; TRBD2 might be the D (6 bases). CDR1 and CDR2 (germline): SGHTA, FQGNSA. The CDR3 contains 13 residues. V dropped 3 bases and J dropped 2 bases, with 8 bases sitting between them. The CDR3 loop is CASSFSGAYEQYF. For the CDR3, the DNA is TGTGCCAGCAGCTTTTCGGGGGCCTACGAGCAGTACTTC.

This clonotype was picked up a small number of times. This chain uses TRBV7-2 with TRBJ2-1; D is undetermined. Germline-derived CDR1 and CDR2 are SGHTA and FQGNSA. This CDR3 spans 13 amino acids. The V end was cut by 1 base, the J end by 2 bases, with 3 bases between. The CDR3 protein is CASSLVPYNEQFF. The CDR3 DNA follows: TGTGCCAGCAGCTTAGTGCCCTACAATGAGCAGTTCTTC.

The CDR3 nucleotides read TGTGCCAGCATCAGCTTCCCCGGAGATACGCAGTATTTT. Its translation is CASISFPGDTQYF. This chain links TRBV7-8 with TRBJ2-3; D not certain. Trimming cost V 7 bases and J 5 bases, with 13 bases left between them. This CDR3 contains 13 residues. CDR1 is SGHVS and CDR2 is FQNEAQ in the germline V gene.

This clonotype was recorded a few times. The chain employs TRBV23-1 and TRBJ2-7; D is possibly TRBD2 (7 bases). TRBV23-1 is marked as an open reading frame, function uncertain. Trimming took 2 bases from V and 0 from J, leaving 14 bases between them. CDR3 size: 16 residues. For the CDR3, the DNA is TGCGCCAGCAGTCAACGCGGCGGGGGACACTCCTACGAGCAGTACTTC. Protein product: CASSQRGGGHSYEQYF.

CDR3 nucleotide sequence: TGTGCCAGCAGTCCCGCGAGTAACAACCCCGGGGAGCTGTTTTTT. As protein: CASSPASNNPGELFF. J is TRBJ2-2 and V is TRBV27, with D hard to call. The germline V and J ends were trimmed by 5 bases and 6 bases, with 16 bases remaining between them. Germline assignment: CDR1 MNHEY and CDR2 SMNVEV (reference sequence). This CDR3 region has 15 residues.

This clonotype was found many times. CDR3 residues: CASSTHDRERQETQYF. The CDR3 DNA sequence: TGTGCCAGCAGCACCCATGACAGGGAGCGTCAAGAGACCCAGTACTTC. This chain connects TRBV11-2 to TRBJ2-5; 7 nucleotides line up with TRBD1. Germline loops: CDR1 SGHAT, CDR2 FQNNGV. This CDR3 has 16 residues. V was clipped by 5 bases and J by 2 bases; unmatched bases: 11.

At least ten counts were recorded for this clonotype. The chain has TRBV5-1 and TRBJ1-2; D perhaps matches TRBD1 (6 bases). The V end was cut by 0 bases, the J end by 6 bases, with 12 bases between. The CDR3 is made up of 14 amino acids. Per germline, CDR1 SGHRS and CDR2 YFSETQ. The CDR3 here is CASSLGTVVNGYTF. CDR3 DNA sequence: TGCGCCAGCAGCTTGGGGACAGTGGTTAATGGCTACACCTTC.

This chain uses TRBV29-1 with TRBJ2-5; the match to TRBD2 covers 8 bases. Germline trimming cut 2 bases from V and 2 bases from J; bases unmatched to any gene: 4. The CDR3 extends over 14 amino acids. The germline V gene has CDR1 SQVTM and CDR2 ANQGSEA. CDR3 sequence: CSVERRGEQETQYF. For the CDR3, the DNA is TGCAGCGTTGAAAGGCGGGGGGAACAAGAGACCCAGTACTTC.

The V and J genes are TRBV4-3 and TRBJ2-1; TRBD2 matches at 7 bases. Trimming cost V 0 bases and J 8 bases; bases outside gene matches: 7. The CDR3 runs to 15 residues. The germline V gene has CDR1 LGHNA and CDR2 YSLEER. This chain's CDR3 is CASSQDWGGIDEQFF. The CDR3 DNA is TGCGCCAGCAGCCAAGATTGGGGGGGGATCGATGAGCAGTTCTTC.

This clonotype occurred many times. The gene calls are TRBV9 and TRBJ2-3; 8 nucleotides align to TRBD1. This CDR3 spans 14 amino acids. V shed 3 bases and J 2 bases; nucleotides not matched to a gene: 2. Germline-derived CDR1 and CDR2 are SGDLS and YYNGEE. CDR3 nucleotides: TGTGCCAGCAGCGAGGACAGGGACACAGATACGCAGTATTTT. This codes for CASSEDRDTDTQYF. Complete variable domain (other parts from reference TRBV9 and TRBJ2-3): DSGVTQTPKHLITATGQRVTLRCSPRSGDLSVYWYQQSLDQGLQFLIQYYNGEERAKGNILERFSAQQFPDLHSELNLSSLELGDSALYFCASSEDRDTDTQYFGPGTRLTVL.

The chain couples TRBV7-9 to TRBJ2-7; weak D call: TRBD1 (6 bases). Trimming removed 4 bases at V and 7 bases at J, with 11 bases between. The length of the CDR3 is 12 residues. The V gene's germline CDR1 is SEHNR and CDR2 FQNEAQ (reference sequence). The CDR3 loop is CASSWGPGEQYV. CDR3 coding DNA: TGTGCCAGCAGCTGGGGGCCGGGGGAGCAGTACGTC.

The J gene is TRBJ2-4, the V gene TRBV5-6, with TRBD1 matching over 7 bases. The CDR3 has 15 amino acids. Germline CDR1 is SGHDT and CDR2 is YYEEEE. The V gene end was trimmed by 0 bases and the J gene end by 7 bases; junction bases not matched to a gene: 7. The CDR3 coding sequence is TGTGCCAGCAGCTTGGTTGGGACAGCCTTTAACATTCAGTACTTC. This encodes CASSLVGTAFNIQYF.

This clonotype has more than one count but fewer than ten. CDR3 in amino acids: CASSVSNRAHEQFF. The CDR3 nucleotides read TGTGCCAGCAGCGTAAGTAATAGGGCCCATGAGCAGTTCTTC. The chain combines TRBV7-9 with TRBJ2-1; no clear D. This CDR3 comprises 14 residues. V lost 5 bases and J lost 8, with 16 bases in between. CDR1 is SEHNR and CDR2 is FQNEAQ in the germline V gene (reference sequence).

J is TRBJ2-2 and V is TRBV4-1, with D perhaps matching TRBD2 (5 bases). Germline lookup yields CDR1 MGHRA and CDR2 YSYEKL. V gave up 0 bases and J gave up 2 bases, with 10 bases separating them. The CDR3 is made up of 16 amino acids. In DNA form, the CDR3 reads TGCGCCAGCAGCCAAGATAGCGCGGCAAACACCGGGGAGCTGTTTTTT. Translating gives CASSQDSAANTGELFF.

This clonotype has just a few counts. The V gene is TRBV6-6, the J gene TRBJ1-5; D is undetermined. V was cut by 0 bases and J by 0 bases, with 12 bases left in between. The CDR3 loop spans 17 amino acids. CDR1 and CDR2 from the germline V gene are MNHNY and SVGAGI (reference sequence). The CDR3 coding sequence is TGTGCCAGCAGTTACTCCTTGGAACCGAATAGCAATCAGCCCCAGCATTTT. It is translated as CASSYSLEPNSNQPQHF.